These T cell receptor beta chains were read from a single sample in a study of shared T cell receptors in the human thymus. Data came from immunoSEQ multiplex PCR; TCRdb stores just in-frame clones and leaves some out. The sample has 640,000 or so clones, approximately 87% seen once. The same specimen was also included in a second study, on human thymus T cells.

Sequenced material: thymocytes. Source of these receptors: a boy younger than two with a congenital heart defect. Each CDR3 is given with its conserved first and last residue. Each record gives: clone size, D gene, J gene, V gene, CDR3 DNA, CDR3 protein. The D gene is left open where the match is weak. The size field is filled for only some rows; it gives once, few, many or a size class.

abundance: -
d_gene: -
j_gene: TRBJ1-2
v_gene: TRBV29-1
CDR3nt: TGCAGCGTTGATGATCGCCGGACTGTGACGGGCTACACCTTC
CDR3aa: CSVDDRRTVTGYTF

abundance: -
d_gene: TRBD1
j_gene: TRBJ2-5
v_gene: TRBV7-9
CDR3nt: TGTGCCAGCAGCCGGGACAGGCAGCAAGAGACCCAGTACTTC
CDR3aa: CASSRDRQQETQYF

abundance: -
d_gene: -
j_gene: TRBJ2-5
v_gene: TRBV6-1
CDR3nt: TGTGCCAGCAGTGAAGCGCGGAGCGAAGAGACCCAGTACTTC
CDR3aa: CASSEARSEETQYF

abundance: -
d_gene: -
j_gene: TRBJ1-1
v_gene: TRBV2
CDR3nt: TGTGCCAGCAGTGGGCTGACGGGGGCTTTCTTT
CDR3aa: CASSGLTGAFF

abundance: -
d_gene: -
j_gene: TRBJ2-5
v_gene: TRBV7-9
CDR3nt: TGTGCCAGCAGCTTAACCCGGGTTAACCAAGAGACCCAGTACTTC
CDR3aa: CASSLTRVNQETQYF

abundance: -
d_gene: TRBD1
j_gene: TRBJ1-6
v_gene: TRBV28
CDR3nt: TGTGCCAGCAGACTCAAAACCGGGACAGGGGATTGTTCACCCCTCCACTTT
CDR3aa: CASRLKTGTGDCSPLHF

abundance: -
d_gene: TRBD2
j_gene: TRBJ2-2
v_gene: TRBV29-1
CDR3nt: TGCAGCGTTTTGACTAGCGGGAGGTTTTCCGGGGAGCTGTTTTTT
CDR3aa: CSVLTSGRFSGELFF

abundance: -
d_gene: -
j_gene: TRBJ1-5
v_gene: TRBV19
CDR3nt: TGTGCCAGTAGTATAGCGGCAGGCTTTGGGTATAGCAATCAGCCCCAGCATTTT
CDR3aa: CASSIAAGFGYSNQPQHF

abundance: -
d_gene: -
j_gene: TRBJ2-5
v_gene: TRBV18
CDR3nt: TGTGCCAGCTCACCACAGAACGGGTACCAAGAGACCCAGTACTTC
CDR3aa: CASSPQNGYQETQYF

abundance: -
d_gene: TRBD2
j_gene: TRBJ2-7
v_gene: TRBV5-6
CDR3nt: TGTGCCAGCAGCCTAAGTAGCGGGAGGGACCCCTACGAGCAGTACTTC
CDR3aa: CASSLSSGRDPYEQYF

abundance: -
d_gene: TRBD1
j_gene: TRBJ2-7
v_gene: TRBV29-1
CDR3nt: TGCAGCGTTGGATTGCCACTTACAGGGGACCCTTACTACGAGCAGTACTTC
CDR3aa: CSVGLPLTGDPYYEQYF

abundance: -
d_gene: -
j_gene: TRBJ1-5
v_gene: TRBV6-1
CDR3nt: TGTGCCAGCAGTGAACTGGACAGCTATCAGCCCCAGCATTTT
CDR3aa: CASSELDSYQPQHF

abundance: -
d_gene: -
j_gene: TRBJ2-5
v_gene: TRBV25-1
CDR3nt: TGTGCCAGCAGTGAGATCGGACACCAAGGGACCCAGTACTTC
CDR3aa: CASSEIGHQGTQYF

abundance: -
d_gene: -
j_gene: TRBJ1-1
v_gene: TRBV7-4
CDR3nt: TGTGCCGCCTCGTTTGGAGTAAACACTGAAGCTTTCTTT
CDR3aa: CAASFGVNTEAFF

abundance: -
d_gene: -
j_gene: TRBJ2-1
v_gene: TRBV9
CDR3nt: TGTGCCAGCAGCGTTTCCCCCCCGCGGGGCCCCAATGAGCAGTTCTTC
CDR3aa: CASSVSPPRGPNEQFF

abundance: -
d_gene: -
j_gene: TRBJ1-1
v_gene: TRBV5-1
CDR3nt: TGCGCCAGCAGCTCCGTCACTGAAGCTTTCTTT
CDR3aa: CASSSVTEAFF

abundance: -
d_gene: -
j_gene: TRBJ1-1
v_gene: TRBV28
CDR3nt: TGTGCCAGCACCATGTGGAGGGGTGACACTGAAGCTTTCTTT
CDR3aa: CASTMWRGDTEAFF

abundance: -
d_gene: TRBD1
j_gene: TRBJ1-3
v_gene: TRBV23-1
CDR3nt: TGCGCCAGCAGTCCAAATCCACGCACAGGAACAAGCGGACAGGGGAGCTCTGGAAACACCATATATTTT
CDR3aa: CASSPNPRTGTSGQGSSGNTIYF

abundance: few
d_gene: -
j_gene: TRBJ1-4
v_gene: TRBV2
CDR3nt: TGTGCCAGCAAAGGCAGGTGGGCAACTAATGAAAAACTGTTTTTT
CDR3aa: CASKGRWATNEKLFF

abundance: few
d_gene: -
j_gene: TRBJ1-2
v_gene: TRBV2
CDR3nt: TGTGCCAGCAGTGATTTTGGACAATCTAACTATGGCTACACCTTC
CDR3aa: CASSDFGQSNYGYTF

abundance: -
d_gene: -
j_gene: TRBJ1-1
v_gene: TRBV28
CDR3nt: TGTGCCAGCAGTCCCTGGGAGACTGAAGCTTTCTTT
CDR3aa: CASSPWETEAFF

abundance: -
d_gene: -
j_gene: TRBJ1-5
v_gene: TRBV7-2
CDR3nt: TGTGCCAGCAGCCCAGGCAGGGGAGAGAGCAATCAGCCCCAGCATTTT
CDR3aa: CASSPGRGESNQPQHF

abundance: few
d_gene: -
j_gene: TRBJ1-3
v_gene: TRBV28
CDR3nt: TGTGCCAGCAGTGGGCGGCGGGTCTCTGGAAACACCATATATTTT
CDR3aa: CASSGRRVSGNTIYF

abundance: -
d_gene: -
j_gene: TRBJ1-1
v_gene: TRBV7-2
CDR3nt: TGTGCCAGCAGGGACCCGAGGGCCTACACTGAAGCTTTCTTT
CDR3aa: CASRDPRAYTEAFF

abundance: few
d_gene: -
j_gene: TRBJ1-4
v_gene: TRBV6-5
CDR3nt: TGTGCCAGCTCGGACAGTTTTAATGAAAAACTGTTTTTT
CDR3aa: CASSDSFNEKLFF

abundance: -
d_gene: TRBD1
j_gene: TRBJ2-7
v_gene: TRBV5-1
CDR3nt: TGCGCCAGCAGCATGCTGAAAGGACAGGGGGGTGAGCAGTACTTC
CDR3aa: CASSMLKGQGGEQYF

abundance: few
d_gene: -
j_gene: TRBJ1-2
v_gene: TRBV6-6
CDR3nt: TGTGCCAGCAAACAGGATGTGGATGGCTACACCTTC
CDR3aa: CASKQDVDGYTF

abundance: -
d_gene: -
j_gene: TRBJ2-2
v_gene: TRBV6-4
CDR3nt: TGTGCCAGCAGTGACTCAGAGACTACCCACACCGGGGAGCTGTTTTTT
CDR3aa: CASSDSETTHTGELFF

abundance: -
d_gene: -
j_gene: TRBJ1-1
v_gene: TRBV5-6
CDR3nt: TGTGCCAGCAGCTTGTATCAGGGGTGGAACACTGAAGCTTTCTTT
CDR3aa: CASSLYQGWNTEAFF

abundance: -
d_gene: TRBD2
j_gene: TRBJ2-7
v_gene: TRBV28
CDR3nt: TGTGCCAGCAGGGAGCGGGGGGGCCTCTACGAGCAGTACTTC
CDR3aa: CASRERGGLYEQYF

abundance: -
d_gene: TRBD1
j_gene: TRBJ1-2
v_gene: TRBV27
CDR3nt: TGTGCCAGCAGTTTTACAGGGGGCGGTAACTATGGCTACACCTTC
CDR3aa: CASSFTGGGNYGYTF

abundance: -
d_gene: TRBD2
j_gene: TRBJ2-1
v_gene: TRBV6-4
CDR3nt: TGTGCCAGCAGTGACGGGACGGGGCTAGCGGGAGTCAATGAGCAGTTCTTC
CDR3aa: CASSDGTGLAGVNEQFF

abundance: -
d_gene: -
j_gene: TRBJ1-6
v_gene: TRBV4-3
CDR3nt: TGCGCCAGCAGCCAAGAGGTGGGTGACAGTAGGGTTTCACCCCTCCACTTT
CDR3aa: CASSQEVGDSRVSPLHF

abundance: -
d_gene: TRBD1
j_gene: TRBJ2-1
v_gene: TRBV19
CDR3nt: TGTGCCAGTAGTTTCAAAACCGGGACAGGGAATTGGGATGACAATGAGCAGTTCTTC
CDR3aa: CASSFKTGTGNWDDNEQFF

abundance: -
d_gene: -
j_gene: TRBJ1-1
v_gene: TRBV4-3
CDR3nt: TGCGCCAGCAGCCAAGTTGAGAGGGATACTGAAGCTTTCTTT
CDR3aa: CASSQVERDTEAFF

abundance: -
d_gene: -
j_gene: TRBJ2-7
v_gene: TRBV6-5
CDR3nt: TGTGCCAGCAGTATGACCCAGCGAGGCTACGAGCAGTACTTC
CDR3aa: CASSMTQRGYEQYF

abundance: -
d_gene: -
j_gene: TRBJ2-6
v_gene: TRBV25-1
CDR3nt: TGTGCCAGCACTCGGGACAACCTTCCCTCTGGGGCCAACGTCCTGACTTTC
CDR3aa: CASTRDNLPSGANVLTF

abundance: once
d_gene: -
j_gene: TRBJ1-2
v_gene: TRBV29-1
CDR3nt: TGCAGCGTGACACATTCCCTCGGCTACACCTTC
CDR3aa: CSVTHSLGYTF

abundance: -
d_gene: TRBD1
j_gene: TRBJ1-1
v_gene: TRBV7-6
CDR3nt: TGTGCCAGCAGCTTAGGACAGGGGTTTATGGACGAAGAAGCTTTCTTT
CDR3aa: CASSLGQGFMDEEAFF

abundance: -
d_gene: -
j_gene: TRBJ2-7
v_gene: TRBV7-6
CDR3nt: TGTGCCAGCAGCATCAGGGGCGGGGGTTTCTACGAGCAGTACTTC
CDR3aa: CASSIRGGGFYEQYF

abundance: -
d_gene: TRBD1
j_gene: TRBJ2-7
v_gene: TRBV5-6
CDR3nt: TGTGCCAGCAGCCTGACCGACAGGGTGGGCGAGCAGTACTTC
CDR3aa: CASSLTDRVGEQYF

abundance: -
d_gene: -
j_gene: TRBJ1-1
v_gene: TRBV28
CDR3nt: TGTGCCACTGGGGGGGACACTGAAGCTTTCTTT
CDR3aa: CATGGDTEAFF

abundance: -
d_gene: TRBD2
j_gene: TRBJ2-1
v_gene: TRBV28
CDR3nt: TGTGCCAGCAGTTTGACTAGCGGTCCCCTCGGTGAGCAGTTCTTC
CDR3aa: CASSLTSGPLGEQFF

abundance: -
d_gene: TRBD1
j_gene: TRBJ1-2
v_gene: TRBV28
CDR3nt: TGTGCCAGCAGAGCCTCCGGGACAGGATGCTATGGCTACACCTTC
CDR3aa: CASRASGTGCYGYTF

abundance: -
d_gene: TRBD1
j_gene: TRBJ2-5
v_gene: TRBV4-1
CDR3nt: TGCGCCAGCAGCCAAAAACAGGGGGCTATAGAGACCCAGTACTTC
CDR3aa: CASSQKQGAIETQYF

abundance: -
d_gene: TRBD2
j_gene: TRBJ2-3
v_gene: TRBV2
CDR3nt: TGTGCCAGCAGAACTAGCGGGAAGAGGGAACCAGATACGCAGTATTTT
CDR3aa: CASRTSGKREPDTQYF

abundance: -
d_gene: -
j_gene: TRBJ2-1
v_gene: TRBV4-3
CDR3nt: TGCGCCAGCAGCCGACTAGGGGGGGGTGAGCAGTTCTTC
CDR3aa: CASSRLGGGEQFF